One and the same sample provided the 12 T cell receptor beta chains below, sequenced in a study of regulatory T cells in long-lasting Graves disease. The authors built TCR beta libraries using iRepertoire HTBI primers and Arm-PCR of CDR3 regions. TCRdb ran MiXCR on the multiplex PCR reads and lists one entry per CDR3 protein. The repertoire holds 200,000 to 250,000 distinct CDR3 sequences, with roughly 18% as singletons. The sample's time point: newly diagnosed GD, antithyroid drugs for less than 3 months. Extracted RNA from PBMCs served as the source of the TCR library. The sample was also linked to a second study, of T cells in Graves' hyperthyroidism and ophthalmopathy.

Material: peripheral blood mononuclear cells (PBMCs), obtained at new diagnosis, from a patient treated with antithyroid drugs. Receptors were obtained from a woman younger than 45 with Graves disease.

Ten or more counts support this clonotype. This rearrangement joins TRBV2 to TRBJ1-2, with no clear D. The CDR3 length is 14 residues. V was pared by 3 bases and J by 8 bases, with 16 bases between. In germline, CDR1 is SNHLY, CDR2 FYNNEI. The CDR3: CASSDWTPYQGYTF. The CDR3 DNA follows: TGTGCCAGCAGTGACTGGACTCCTTACCAGGGCTACACCTTC.

The V call is TRBV6-1, the J call TRBJ2-5, with 11 bases aligning to TRBD1. Trimming took 6 bases from V and 5 from J; bases not matched to a gene: 8. The V gene's germline CDR1 is MNHNS and CDR2 SASEGT. This CDR3 has 15 residues. CDR3 region: CASRDGTGGRETQYF. The CDR3, as DNA: TGTGCCAGCAGGGACGGGACAGGGGGTCGGGAGACCCAGTACTTC.

The chain joins TRBV27 to TRBJ2-7; D possibly corresponds to TRBD1 (6 bases). This CDR3 spans 15 amino acids. CDR1 is MNHEY and CDR2 is SMNVEV in the germline V gene (reference sequence). With 5 bases removed from V and 2 bases from J, the gap between germline ends came to 16 bases. The CDR3 here is CASSKDSPGAYEQYF. The CDR3 nucleotides are TGTGCCAGCAGTAAGGACAGTCCAGGGGCCTACGAGCAGTACTTC.

The J gene is TRBJ2-6, the V gene TRBV12-3 or TRBV12-4, with D perhaps TRBD1 (5 bases). The length of the CDR3 is 16 residues. Trimming shortened V by 6 bases and J by 0 bases, and 12 bases separated the two germline ends. CDR3 sequence (DNA): TGTGCCAGCAGCCTGACAGTGCTCTCTGGGGCCAACGTCCTGACTTTC. It specifies CASSLTVLSGANVLTF.

The table lists this clonotype with many counts. J is TRBJ1-1 and V is TRBV19, with D uncertain. Germline lookup yields CDR1 LNHDA and CDR2 SQIVND (reference sequence). There are 14 residues in the CDR3. Trimming cost V 3 bases and J 3 bases, with 11 bases left between them. CDR3 in DNA: TGTGCCAGTAGTATTGGATTTACGGACACTGAAGCTTTCTTT. Protein: CASSIGFTDTEAFF.

This clonotype was observed at least ten times. This sequence joins TRBV27 and TRBJ2-4; D gene ambiguous. The length of the CDR3 is 13 residues. V lost 0 bases to trimming and J lost 9 bases, with 9 bases between them. In germline, CDR1 is MNHEY, CDR2 SMNVEV (reference sequence). CDR3 DNA: TGTGCCAGCAGTTTATCGACGGGTAGCATTCAGTACTTC. Translating it yields CASSLSTGSIQYF.

The V gene is TRBV24-1, the J gene TRBJ2-3; 10 bases are a match to TRBD2. There are 16 residues in the CDR3. The germline V gene encodes CDR1 KGHDR and CDR2 SFDVKD. Trimming cost V 3 bases and J 0 bases; bases outside gene matches: 2. The CDR3 DNA follows: TGTGCCACCAGTGATCGGACTAGCGGAAGCACAGATACGCAGTATTTT. It encodes CATSDRTSGSTDTQYF.

This clonotype was seen repeatedly, ten times or more. The chain uses TRBV30 and TRBJ2-7; TRBD2 matches at 12 bases. Per germline, CDR1 GTSNPN and CDR2 SVGIG (reference sequence). V shed 3 bases, J shed 2 bases, and the junction held 2 bases outside the gene matches. The CDR3 length is 14 residues. The CDR3 region is CAWSPSGGAYEQYF. CDR3 in DNA: TGTGCCTGGAGCCCTAGCGGGGGGGCCTACGAGCAGTACTTC.

In this sample, this clonotype turned up many times. V usage is TRBV5-1 and J usage is TRBJ1-1; no definite D call. The V end was cut by 3 bases, the J end by 0 bases, with 9 bases between. In germline, CDR1 is SGHRS, CDR2 YFSETQ. The CDR3 consists of 14 residues. CDR3 loop: CASSSPGMNTEAFF. CDR3 bases: TGCGCCAGCAGCTCACCAGGCATGAACACTGAAGCTTTCTTT.

This clonotype was detected only once. This chain links TRBV2 with TRBJ1-1; no definite D call. The germline CDR1 and CDR2 sequences are SNHLY and FYNNEI. V dropped 1 base and J dropped 0 bases, with 12 bases sitting between them. The CDR3 consists of 16 residues. CDR3: CASSEEQRRLNTEAFF. CDR3 nucleotide sequence: TGTGCCAGCAGTGAAGAACAGCGGAGGTTGAACACTGAAGCTTTCTTT. Drawing the rest from reference TRBV2 and TRBJ1-1, the complete variable domain is EPEVTQTPSHQVTQMGQEVILRCVPISNHLYFYWYRQILGQKVEFLVSFYNNEISEKSEIFDDQFSVERPDGSNFTLKIRSTKLEDSAMYFCASSEEQRRLNTEAFFGQGTRLTVV.

The chain has TRBV30 and TRBJ2-3; D is uncertain. The J call could be wrong; TRBJ2-1 is a better fit for the DNA end. Germline CDR1 reads GTSNPN; CDR2 reads SVGIG (reference sequence). CDR3 length: 14 amino acids. The CDR3 region is CAWSRPGWVYQQFF. CDR3 nucleotides: TGTGCCTGGAGCCGGCCGGGCTGGGTCTATCAGCAGTTCTTC.

For this clonotype: Being one base from a much bigger clone, this may be a read error. The V gene is TRBV27, the J gene TRBJ1-2; 7 positions agree with TRBD1. Trimming at V came to 6 bases and at J to 1 base, leaving 14 bases not matched to a gene. The CDR3 contains 17 residues. Germline CDR1 reads MNHEY; CDR2 reads SMNVEV (reference sequence). CDR3 sequence: CASRPHPDRESNYGYTF. CDR3 bases: TGTGCCAGCAGGCCCCACCCCGACAGGGAAAGTAACTATGGCTACACCTTC.